Detailed here is one T cell receptor (beta chain). Recovery among Cohort 3 donors was established by two negative PCRs, clearance, or symptom resolution. These data come from a study of blood T cell repertoires in COVID-19. In the original workflow: Cell counts per sample came from amplifying reference gene primers. The method was immunoSEQ multiplex PCR; TCRdb's version includes in-frame clones alone and lacks a portion of them. V, J and clone size derive from that table, while D and trimming were established from the DNA sequence. The sample has 150,000 to 200,000 clones, around four fifths seen once. The sequence derives from a woman in her 50s who had recovered from COVID-19. Sequenced input: PBMCs or T cells enriched from blood (not recorded which).

This chain's CDR3 is CASRAGRRDTEAFF. For the CDR3, the DNA is TGTGCCAGCAGGGCGGGGCGTAGGGACACTGAAGCTTTCTTT. The genes are TRBV27 and TRBJ1-1; a possible D gene is TRBD1 (5 bases). V gave up 6 bases and J gave up 3 bases, with 14 bases separating them. CDR1 MNHEY and CDR2 SMNVEV come from the germline V gene (reference sequence). The CDR3 has 14 amino acids.